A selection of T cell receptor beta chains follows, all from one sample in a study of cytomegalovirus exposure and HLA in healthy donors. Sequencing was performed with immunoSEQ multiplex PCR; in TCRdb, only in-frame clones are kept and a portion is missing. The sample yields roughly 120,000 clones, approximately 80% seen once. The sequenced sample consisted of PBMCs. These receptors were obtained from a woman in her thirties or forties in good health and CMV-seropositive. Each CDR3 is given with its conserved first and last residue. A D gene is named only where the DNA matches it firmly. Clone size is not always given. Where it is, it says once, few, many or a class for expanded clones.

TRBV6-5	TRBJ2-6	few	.	CASSYRGTGANVLTF	TGTGCCAGCAGTTACCGGGGTACTGGGGCCAACGTCCTGACTTTC
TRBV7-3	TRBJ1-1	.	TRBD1	CASSLTGTGAEAFF	TGTGCCAGCAGCTTAACCGGGACAGGGGCTGAAGCTTTCTTT
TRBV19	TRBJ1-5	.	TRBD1	CASSISAGGNQPQHF	TGTGCCAGTAGTATAAGCGCAGGGGGGAATCAGCCCCAGCATTTT
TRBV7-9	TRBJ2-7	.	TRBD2	CASSSNLAGVFPYEQYF	TGTGCCAGCAGCTCGAACCTAGCGGGAGTTTTTCCCTACGAGCAGTACTTC
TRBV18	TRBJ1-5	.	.	CASSGQNSNQPQHF	TGTGCCAGCTCAGGACAGAATAGCAATCAGCCCCAGCATTTT
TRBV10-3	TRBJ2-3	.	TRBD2	CAIGREPDTQYF	TGTGCCATCGGGCGGGAGCCAGATACGCAGTATTTT
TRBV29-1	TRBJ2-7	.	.	CSGSDPSYEQYF	TGCAGCGGTAGTGATCCGTCCTACGAGCAGTACTTC
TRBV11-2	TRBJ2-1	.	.	CASSLARESGYEQFF	TGTGCCAGCAGCTTAGCAAGGGAGTCCGGGTATGAGCAGTTCTTC
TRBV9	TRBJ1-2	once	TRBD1	CASSVGQGVANYGYTF	TGTGCCAGCAGCGTAGGACAGGGTGTAGCTAACTATGGCTACACCTTC
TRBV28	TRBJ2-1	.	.	CASSLAGGRNNEQFF	TGTGCCAGCAGTTTAGCGGGTGGAAGGAACAATGAGCAGTTCTTC
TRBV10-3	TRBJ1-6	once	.	CAISEGRGYSPLHF	TGTGCCATCAGTGAGGGCAGGGGTTATTCACCCCTCCACTTT
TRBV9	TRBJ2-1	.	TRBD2	CASSVGGGNRNEQFF	TGTGCCAGCAGCGTTGGGGGAGGGAATCGCAATGAGCAGTTCTTC
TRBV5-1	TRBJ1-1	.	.	CASSLENRENTEAFF	TGCGCCAGCAGCTTGGAAAACAGGGAAAACACTGAGGCTTTCTTT
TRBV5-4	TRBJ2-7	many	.	CASSFDSRGYEQYF	TGTGCCAGCAGCTTTGACTCACGCGGTTACGAGCAGTACTTC
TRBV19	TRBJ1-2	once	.	CASSIRSPTNYGYTF	TGTGCCAGTAGTATCCGAAGTCCTACTAACTATGGCTACACCTTC
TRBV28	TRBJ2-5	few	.	CASSLNGEETQYF	TGTGCCAGCAGTTTGAACGGGGAAGAGACCCAGTACTTC